Included here is one T cell receptor beta chain sequence, with context. The record originates from a study of blood T cell repertoires in COVID-19. About the study: Whether acute or convalescent, the COVID-19 samples came from the United States, Italy and Spain. T cells, B-cell-depleted T cells, or PBMCs supplied cDNA or gDNA.

Original methodology: From reference gene primer amplification, estimates of nucleated cell counts were derived. Sequenced by immunoSEQ multiplex PCR; TCRdb stores in-frame clones only, minus some. That table furnishes V, J and clone size, whereas the DNA furnished D and trimming. The sample includes a few hundred thousand clones, 80% to 85% of them seen just once. V was pared by 0 bases and J by 4 bases, with 4 bases of the junction left unmatched. The germline CDR1 and CDR2 sequences are SGDLS and YYNGEE. The CDR3 totals 15 residues. This sequence originates from a man aged 25 to 40 with active or convalescent COVID-19. J is TRBJ1-5 and V is TRBV9; 7 bases agree with TRBD1. Source material: peripheral blood. CDR3: CASSVEGQENQPQHF. As DNA, the CDR3 is TGTGCCAGCAGCGTAGAAGGACAGGAGAATCAGCCCCAGCATTTT.